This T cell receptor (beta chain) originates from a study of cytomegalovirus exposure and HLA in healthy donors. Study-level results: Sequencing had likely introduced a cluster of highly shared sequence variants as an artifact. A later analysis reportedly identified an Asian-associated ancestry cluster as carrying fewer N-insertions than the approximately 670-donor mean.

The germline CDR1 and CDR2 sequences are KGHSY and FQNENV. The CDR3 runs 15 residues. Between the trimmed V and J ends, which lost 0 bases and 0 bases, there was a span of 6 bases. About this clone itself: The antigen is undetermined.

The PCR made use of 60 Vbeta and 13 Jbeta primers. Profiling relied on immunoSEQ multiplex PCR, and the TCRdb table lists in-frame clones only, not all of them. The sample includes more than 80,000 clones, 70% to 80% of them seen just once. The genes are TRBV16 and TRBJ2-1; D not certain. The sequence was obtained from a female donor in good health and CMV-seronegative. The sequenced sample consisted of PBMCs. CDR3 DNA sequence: TGTGCCAGCAGCCAATCTGGCGGCTCCTACAATGAGCAGTTCTTC. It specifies CASSQSGGSYNEQFF.